Shown below are 32 T cell receptor beta chains from a single sample sequenced in a study of identical twins. TCRdb re-derived calls from the 5' RACE reads in MiXCR, one entry per CDR3 protein. This sample has fewer than 250,000 distinct CDR3 sequences, with about 7.5% found just once. These records were also assigned to another study, of yellow fever vaccine responses in identical twins.

Material for sequencing was memory (CD45RO+) T cells sorted from blood. The receptors were sampled from a woman aged 18-29 years in good health.

This clonotype was counted at least ten times. V usage is TRBV5-4 and J usage is TRBJ2-4; tentatively, D is TRBD1 (6 bases). The V gene lost 5 bases and the J gene lost 4 bases, with 10 bases spanning the gap. This CDR3 contains 13 residues. Germline V gene lookup returns CDR1 SGHNT and CDR2 YYREEE (reference sequence). The DNA of the CDR3 is TGTGCCAGCAGTCAGGACAGTAAAAACATTCAGTACTTC. Encoded protein: CASSQDSKNIQYF.

In this sample, this clonotype turned up many times. The V gene is TRBV5-6, the J gene TRBJ2-7, with D possibly called TRBD1 or TRBD2 (5 bases each). This CDR3 has 18 amino acids. The V end lost 1 base, the J end lost 3 bases, and 23 bases lay between the germline ends. Germline V gene sequence: CDR1 SGHDT, CDR2 YYEEEE. Written as DNA, the CDR3 is TGTGCCAGCAGCTTGCCCCCGATGGGACCAGGAGGCAACTACGAGCAGTACTTC. This codes for CASSLPPMGPGGNYEQYF.

The sample holds a few counts of this clonotype. In nucleotides, the CDR3 is TGTGCCAGCACCGTGAACCCTTTTGGCGGGAGGGCCCGCGAGCAGTACTTC. Translation: CASTVNPFGGRAREQYF. This rearrangement joins TRBV6-1 to TRBJ2-7, with 9 nucleotides matching TRBD2. CDR1 is MNHNS and CDR2 is SASEGT in the germline V gene. The CDR3 consists of 17 residues. J gave up 6 bases and V 7 bases, and 19 bases lay outside the gene matches.

This clonotype was found a few times. J is TRBJ2-3 and V is TRBV14; the D gene is possibly TRBD2 (6 bases). Germline CDR1 and CDR2: SGHDN and FVKESK. The CDR3 sequence is 13 residues long. Deletions cut 4 bases from V and 4 bases from J, with 9 bases between. The DNA for the CDR3 is TGTGCCAGCAGCCGCGCGGGGTCAGATACGCAGTATTTT. It yields the protein CASSRAGSDTQYF.

This clonotype was seen a few times. V gene TRBV20-1 combines with J gene TRBJ1-2; TRBD1 matches at 7 bases. CDR1 and CDR2 from the germline V gene are DFQATT and SNEGSKA (reference sequence). V dropped 0 bases and J dropped 8; count of bases not matched to a gene: 15. The CDR3 is 16 amino acids. CDR3 nucleotide sequence: TGCAGTGCTAGAGATGATTCCGGACAGGATTCCCGAGGCTACACCTTC. It encodes CSARDDSGQDSRGYTF.

A few counts support this clonotype. The chain couples TRBV6-1 to TRBJ2-2, with 9 nucleotides matching TRBD1. Germline lookup yields CDR1 MNHNS and CDR2 SASEGT. The CDR3 is made up of 16 amino acids. Unmatched junction bases numbered 8, after V lost 6 bases and J lost 3 bases. CDR3 bases: TGTGCCAGCAGCGGATTCACAGGGGGCTACACCGGGGAGCTGTTTTTT. Its protein is CASSGFTGGYTGELFF.

This clonotype came up many times. The chain links TRBV7-2 to TRBJ1-1; no clear D gene. The CDR3 has 14 amino acids. Deletions cut 5 bases from V and 0 bases from J, with 10 bases between. Germline CDR1 and CDR2: SGHTA and FQGNSA. The CDR3 coding sequence is TGTGCCAGCAGCCCTGACACGGTGAACACTGAAGCTTTCTTT. Translating gives CASSPDTVNTEAFF.

CDR3 sequence reads: CASSSGTGRTQPQHF. In nucleotides, the CDR3 is TGTGCCAGCTCATCAGGGACAGGGAGGACTCAGCCCCAGCATTTT. V usage is TRBV18 and J usage is TRBJ1-5; TRBD1 agrees at 9 bases. The V gene end was trimmed by 5 bases and the J gene end by 6 bases; junction bases not matched to a gene: 8. The CDR3 is made up of 15 amino acids. Germline CDR1 and CDR2: KGHSH and LQKENI.

Many counts were recorded for this clonotype. The chain joins TRBV10-3 to TRBJ2-5; 7 positions agree with TRBD2. The junction had 6 bases not matched to a gene; V was cut back by 2 bases and J by 3 bases. Germline V CDR1 and CDR2: ENHRY, SYGVKD. There are 15 residues in the CDR3. The CDR3 spells CAISEDGGGEETQYF. The CDR3 nucleotides read TGTGCCATCAGTGAGGATGGGGGGGGGGAAGAGACCCAGTACTTC.

The CDR3 DNA reads TGCGCCAGCAGCCAAGAGGGAACAGGGGATACAGATACGCAGTATTTT. Residues: CASSQEGTGDTDTQYF. The rearrangement links TRBV4-3 to TRBJ2-3; 7 bases are a match to TRBD1. CDR1 and CDR2 from the germline V gene are LGHNA and YSLEER. V dropped 0 bases and J dropped 3; count of bases not matched to a gene: 6. The CDR3 loop spans 16 amino acids.

The genes are TRBV10-1 and TRBJ2-7; TRBD1 matches 10 bases. This CDR3 region has 13 residues. Germline lookup yields CDR1 WNHNN and CDR2 SYGVQD (reference sequence). With V trimmed by 5 bases and J by 7 bases, 5 bases remained unmatched. The CDR3 here is CASSLRDRGEQYF. In DNA, the CDR3 is TGCGCCAGCAGTCTCCGGGACAGGGGAGAGCAGTACTTC.

This clonotype was detected ten times or more. The rearrangement links TRBV12-3 or TRBV12-4 to TRBJ2-2, with D maybe TRBD1 (5 bases). V was shortened by 2 bases and J by 6 bases, with 7 bases between the two germline ends. The CDR3 is 13 residues long. CDR3 sequence (DNA): TGTGCCAGCAGTTTACAGGGCCCCGGGGAGCTGTTTTTT. Protein: CASSLQGPGELFF.

This clonotype has ten or more counts. This chain links TRBV4-2 with TRBJ2-1; tentatively, D is TRBD1 or TRBD2 (5 bases each). The germline V and J ends were trimmed by 1 base and 0 bases, with 13 bases remaining between them. The CDR3 is 17 amino acids. Germline V gene lookup returns CDR1 LGHNA and CDR2 YNFKEQ. Here the CDR3 reads CASSQAPGTSSYNEQFF. Here the CDR3 DNA reads TGTGCCAGCAGCCAAGCTCCAGGGACGAGCTCCTACAATGAGCAGTTCTTC.

The chain couples TRBV5-6 to TRBJ1-2; D remains ambiguous. V gave up 4 bases and J gave up 2 bases, with 18 bases separating them. Germline V gives CDR1 SGHDT, CDR2 YYEEEE. The CDR3 spans 16 residues. The chain's CDR3 is CASSRRKGPTNYGYTF. The DNA of the CDR3 is TGTGCCAGCAGCCGCCGGAAAGGACCCACCAACTATGGCTACACCTTC.

V and J are TRBV27 and TRBJ2-7, with 8 bases matching TRBD2. J was trimmed by 2 bases and V by 4 bases; bases with no gene match: 7. Germline V gene lookup returns CDR1 MNHEY and CDR2 SMNVEV (reference sequence). The CDR3 covers 15 residues. The CDR3 DNA is TGTGCCAGCAGTTCGCCTAGCGGGCTCGCCTACGAGCAGTACTTC. This gives the protein CASSSPSGLAYEQYF.

The chain is built from TRBV27 and TRBJ2-5; D could derive from TRBD1 or TRBD2 (5 bases each). Trimming removed 4 bases from V and 2 bases from J, with 14 bases in between. CDR3 size: 15 residues. Germline V lookup: CDR1 MNHEY, CDR2 SMNVEV (reference sequence). The CDR3 protein is CASSSEGTGQETQYF. DNA of the CDR3: TGTGCCAGCAGTTCCGAAGGGACGGGGCAAGAGACCCAGTACTTC.

This clonotype was counted ten times or more. This chain joins TRBV7-2 and TRBJ2-1; a weak D match, TRBD1 (6 bases). From germline, CDR1 is SGHTA and CDR2 FQGNSA. Trimming left V 1 base short and J 7 bases short, with 14 bases between. CDR3 length equals 15 residues. As DNA, the CDR3 is TGTGCCAGCAGCTTAGTCCACAGGGAAACAAATGAGCAGTTCTTC. It yields the protein CASSLVHRETNEQFF. Together with reference TRBV7-2 and TRBJ2-1, the CDR3 gives the full variable domain: GAGVSQSPSNKVTEKGKDVELRCDPISGHTALYWYRQSLGQGLEFLIYFQGNSAPDKSGLPSDRFSAERTGGSVSTLTIQRTQQEDSAVYLCASSLVHRETNEQFFGPGTRLTVL.

The chain employs TRBV10-3 and TRBJ2-7, with TRBD2 identical over 8 bases. CDR1 and CDR2 from the germline V gene are ENHRY and SYGVKD. The length of the CDR3 is 15 residues. J gave up 1 base and V 4 bases, and 6 bases lay outside the gene matches. The CDR3 region has the DNA TGTGCCATCAGTGCGGGGGGGCTCCCTTCCTACGAGCAGTACTTC. As protein: CAISAGGLPSYEQYF.

There are many counts of this clonotype. This chain joins TRBV5-6 and TRBJ2-5; 7 nucleotides line up with TRBD2. Unmatched junction bases numbered 14, after V lost 5 bases and J lost 4 bases. The germline gives CDR1 SGHDT, CDR2 YYEEEE. The CDR3 is 16 amino acids. The CDR3 spells CASSQLDGEGRETQYF. The CDR3 coding sequence is TGTGCCAGCAGTCAGTTGGACGGGGAGGGGAGAGAGACCCAGTACTTC.

This clonotype was found many times. The V and J genes are TRBV5-6 and TRBJ2-1; 10 nucleotides agree with TRBD2. V was clipped by 5 bases and J by 7 bases; unmatched bases: 9. The CDR3 runs 15 residues. CDR1 SGHDT and CDR2 YYEEEE come from the germline V gene. As DNA, the CDR3 is TGTGCCAGCAGTCTAGAGCGGGGGGGCCCGAATGAGCAGTTCTTC. Translating it yields CASSLERGGPNEQFF.

J is TRBJ2-3 and V is TRBV9; D is possibly TRBD2 (7 bases). Trimming took 5 bases from V and 1 from J, leaving 14 bases between them. The CDR3 is 15 amino acids. Germline assignment: CDR1 SGDLS and CDR2 YYNGEE. CDR3 region: CASSWGAGGTDTQYF. CDR3 bases: TGTGCCAGCAGTTGGGGGGCGGGGGGCACAGATACGCAGTATTTT.

This clonotype was seen many times. The gene calls are TRBV7-9 and TRBJ1-4; D not resolved. Germline V gives CDR1 SEHNR, CDR2 FQNEAQ (reference sequence). The CDR3 has 14 residues. V was trimmed by 5 bases and J by 7 bases, leaving 14 bases between them. The chain's CDR3 is CASSPRPEGEKLFF. CDR3 in DNA: TGTGCCAGCAGCCCCAGACCAGAGGGTGAAAAACTGTTTTTT.

The sample holds many counts of this clonotype. V gene TRBV5-1 combines with J gene TRBJ1-1; no clear D. The germline V and J ends were trimmed by 0 bases and 0 bases, with 6 bases remaining between them. The CDR3 totals 14 residues. From germline, CDR1 is SGHRS and CDR2 YFSETQ. CDR3 sequence (DNA): TGCGCCAGCAGCTTGGGACACATGAACACTGAAGCTTTCTTT. This encodes CASSLGHMNTEAFF.

Ten or more counts support this clonotype. The chain is built from TRBV12-3 or TRBV12-4 and TRBJ1-5, with D hard to call. V lost 6 bases and J lost 1, with 10 bases in between. The CDR3 contains 14 residues. DNA for the CDR3: TGTGCCAGCAGGGTCATTGAGAGCAATCAGCCCCAGCATTTT. This sequence encodes CASRVIESNQPQHF.

The chain combines TRBV7-9 with TRBJ1-6; D is possibly TRBD1 (6 bases). Trimming removed 5 bases at V and 10 bases at J, with 12 bases between. The CDR3 is made up of 13 amino acids. Germline CDR1 is SEHNR and CDR2 is FQNEAQ (reference sequence). CDR3 nucleotides: TGTGCCAGCAGCCTACAGGGTATGTCACCCCTCCACTTT. Residues: CASSLQGMSPLHF. The full variable domain, rest sourced from reference TRBV7-9 and TRBJ1-6, is DTGVSQNPRHKITKRGQNVTFRCDPISEHNRLYWYRQTLGQGPEFLTYFQNEAQLEKSRLLSDRFSAERPKGSFSTLEIQRTEQGDSAMYLCASSLQGMSPLHFGNGTRLTVT.

In its sample, this clonotype was seen many times. The CDR3 DNA follows: TGCAGTGCTAGAGAAGGGACTAGCGGAGACACCGGGGAGCTGTTTTTT. This gives the protein CSAREGTSGDTGELFF. The chain recombines TRBV20-1 with TRBJ2-2; 11 bases are a match to TRBD2. Looked up from germline, CDR1 is DFQATT and CDR2 is SNEGSKA (reference sequence). V lost 0 bases and J lost 3; bases outside the gene matches: 3. The CDR3 runs to 16 residues.

This clonotype was observed a few times. The rearrangement links TRBV4-1 to TRBJ2-7; 11 nucleotides match TRBD2. The ends lost 4 bases at V and 2 bases at J; junction bases unmatched: 7. Germline assignment: CDR1 MGHRA and CDR2 YSYEKL. This CDR3 comprises 16 residues. CDR3 protein: CASSLTLAGGPYEQYF. In nucleotides, the CDR3 is TGCGCCAGCAGCCTTACCCTAGCGGGAGGACCCTACGAGCAGTACTTC.

This clonotype was counted many times. The chain recombines TRBV12-3 or TRBV12-4 with TRBJ2-5, with D perhaps matching TRBD2 (6 bases). The CDR3 spans 14 residues. V lost 10 bases and J 0 bases, leaving 15 bases between the germline ends. The CDR3 loop is CATSRAGDQETQYF. The CDR3, as DNA: TGTGCCACCTCCAGAGCGGGCGACCAAGAGACCCAGTACTTC.

This chain joins TRBV15 and TRBJ2-2, with no clear D. The ends were cut back, 0 bases at V and 3 bases at J, with 11 bases in the middle. The CDR3 contains 16 residues. Germline V CDR1 and CDR2: LNHNV, YYDKDF (reference sequence). CDR3 DNA sequence: TGTGCCACCAGCAGAGATAAGGGATTCGACACCGGGGAGCTGTTTTTT. Protein: CATSRDKGFDTGELFF.

This clonotype was detected ten times or more. The rearrangement uses TRBV12-3 or TRBV12-4 and TRBJ2-7, with 12 nucleotides matching TRBD2. Trimming removed 7 bases from V and 5 bases from J; junction bases left unmatched: 6. This CDR3 region has 14 residues. The DNA of the CDR3 is TGTGCCAGCATCCCTAGCGGGGGGGCCGACGAGCAGTACTTC. It yields the protein CASIPSGGADEQYF.

The chain carries TRBV12-3 or TRBV12-4 and TRBJ1-2; D is undetermined. V dropped 6 bases and J dropped 4 bases, with 18 bases sitting between them. There are 15 residues in the CDR3. CDR3 sequence reads: CASSPIGRAGYGYTF. CDR3 nucleotide sequence: TGTGCCAGCAGCCCGATCGGGAGGGCTGGCTATGGCTACACCTTC.

This chain links TRBV12-5 with TRBJ1-1; tentative D call: TRBD1 (5 bases). V lost 2 bases, J lost 5 bases, and 18 bases lay in between. Germline-derived CDR1 and CDR2 are LGHNT and FRNRAP. This CDR3 region has 16 residues. The CDR3 loop reads CASGLPRPGTLTEAFF. In DNA form, the CDR3 reads TGTGCTAGTGGTTTGCCAAGGCCAGGGACTTTGACTGAAGCTTTCTTT.